These 27 T cell receptor beta chains were sequenced from one sample in a study of cytomegalovirus exposure and HLA in healthy donors. It was with 60 Vbeta and 13 Jbeta primers that the PCR ran. Clones were read by immunoSEQ multiplex PCR, and TCRdb kept only the in-frame ones, dropping some. The sample contains roughly 150,000 clones, 81% of which appear only once. Sample: PBMCs. Receptor source: a woman aged 18-35 years in good health and CMV-seronegative.

The rearrangement uses TRBV5-8 and TRBJ2-3; 8 nucleotides match TRBD2. In germline, CDR1 is SGHTS, CDR2 YDEGEE. The V segment lost 1 base and the J segment 5 bases; nucleotides outside the gene matches: 9. This CDR3 is 16 amino acids long. The CDR3 DNA reads as TGTGCCAGCAGCTTGTCTAAATGGGCGGGAGGAGATACGCAGTATTTT. This codes for CASSLSKWAGGDTQYF. The variable domain in full, completed from reference TRBV5-8 and TRBJ2-3, reads EAGVTQSPTHLIKTRGQQATLRCSPISGHTSVYWYQQALGLGLQFLLWYDEGEERNRGNFPPRFSGRQFPNYSSELNVNALELEDSALYLCASSLSKWAGGDTQYFGPGTRLTVL.

The chain recombines TRBV19 with TRBJ2-1; 8 bases line up with TRBD1. There are 12 residues in the CDR3. Looked up from germline, CDR1 is LNHDA and CDR2 is SQIVND (reference sequence). V dropped 6 bases and J dropped 10; count of bases not matched to a gene: 5. The CDR3, as DNA: TGTGCCAGTAGCGGGACAGGCAGGGAGCAGTTCTTC. This codes for CASSGTGREQFF. Full variable domain (outside the CDR3, taken from reference TRBV19 and TRBJ2-1): DGGITQSPKYLFRKEGQNVTLSCEQNLNHDAMYWYRQDPGQGLRLIYYSQIVNDFQKGDIAEGYSVSREKKESFPLTVTSAQKNPTAFYLCASSGTGREQFFGPGTRLTVL.

The chain carries TRBV4-1 and TRBJ2-6; 7 bases fit TRBD1. Germline CDR1 and CDR2: MGHRA and YSYEKL. The CDR3 totals 18 residues. V trimming: 3 bases; J trimming: 2 bases; junction bases outside the gene matches: 10. The CDR3, as DNA: TGCGCCAGCAGCCACTCGCCCAGGGGGTCGACTGGGGCCAACGTCCTGACTTTC. This gives the protein CASSHSPRGSTGANVLTF.

This rearrangement joins TRBV7-9 to TRBJ2-7; TRBD1 is a possible D gene (6 bases). The germline V gene encodes CDR1 SEHNR and CDR2 FQNEAQ (reference sequence). This CDR3 comprises 14 residues. V was pared by 5 bases and J by 6 bases, with 17 bases between. The CDR3 reads CASSPRTALSEQYF. The CDR3 coding sequence is TGTGCCAGCAGCCCACGGACAGCCTTAAGCGAGCAGTACTTC.

This clone was seen just once. The rearrangement uses TRBV7-9 and TRBJ2-7; 7 positions match TRBD1. Germline lookup yields CDR1 SEHNR and CDR2 FQNEAQ (reference sequence). The V gene end was trimmed by 0 bases and the J gene end by 5 bases; junction bases not matched to a gene: 7. The CDR3 is 15 residues long. CDR3 region: CASSLAGRGYHEQYF. CDR3 coding DNA: TGTGCCAGCAGCTTAGCGGGCAGGGGGTACCACGAGCAGTACTTC.

V usage is TRBV30 and J usage is TRBJ2-7; TRBD1 agrees at 7 bases. The V gene end was trimmed by 4 bases and the J gene end by 3 bases; junction bases not matched to a gene: 3. This CDR3 region has 12 residues. Germline values: CDR1 GTSNPN, CDR2 SVGIG (reference sequence). CDR3 region: CAWTGDSYEQYF. CDR3 nucleotide sequence: TGTGCCTGGACAGGGGACAGCTACGAGCAGTACTTC.

The V and J genes are TRBV7-8 and TRBJ1-2; no firm D call. The CDR3 has 16 amino acids. CDR1 is SGHVS, CDR2 FQNEAQ, per germline. Trimming removed 4 bases at V and 2 bases at J, with 17 bases between. CDR3 nucleotides: TGTGCCAGCAGCTCCAGGCGGTTTAGAGGGAACTATGGCTACACCTTC. Translation gives CASSSRRFRGNYGYTF.

This clone has just one count. V and J are TRBV7-3 and TRBJ2-3; no definite D call. The germline V gene encodes CDR1 SGHTA and CDR2 FQGTGA. The CDR3 has 13 residues. Trimming left V 3 bases short and J 1 base short, with 5 bases between. CDR3 DNA sequence: TGTGCCAGCAGCTTGATAGGCACAGATACGCAGTATTTT. Translating gives CASSLIGTDTQYF. The whole variable domain, filled in from reference TRBV7-3 and TRBJ2-3, reads GAGVSQTPSNKVTEKGKYVELRCDPISGHTALYWYRQSLGQGPEFLIYFQGTGAADDSGLPNDRFFAVRPEGSVSTLKIQRTERGDSAVYLCASSLIGTDTQYFGPGTRLTVL.

The chain joins TRBV7-9 to TRBJ2-7; D gene uncertain. V lost 3 bases and J lost 0, with 9 bases in between. The V gene's germline CDR1 is SEHNR and CDR2 FQNEAQ (reference sequence). The CDR3 totals 14 residues. CDR3 DNA: TGTGCCAGCAGCTTTAATTCCCTCTCCTACGAGCAGTACTTC. Its protein is CASSFNSLSYEQYF.

The chain is built from TRBV27 and TRBJ2-5; tentatively, D is TRBD2 (6 bases). V was pared by 6 bases and J by 1 base, with 9 bases between. The CDR3 consists of 13 residues. Germline loops: CDR1 MNHEY, CDR2 SMNVEV (reference sequence). The CDR3 loop reads CASRGLSQETQYF. Written as DNA, the CDR3 is TGTGCCAGCAGGGGACTCTCCCAAGAGACCCAGTACTTC.

The chain combines TRBV11-2 with TRBJ1-1; D gene ambiguous. Trimming left V 0 bases short and J 7 bases short, with 3 bases between. The CDR3 has 11 residues. Germline CDR1 SGHAT, CDR2 FQNNGV. The DNA for the CDR3 is TGTGCCAGCAGCTTAGAACTTGAAGCTTTCTTT. It yields the protein CASSLELEAFF.

The table lists this clone with a count of one. V and J are TRBV5-1 and TRBJ2-7; 8 bases align to TRBD1. The V gene's germline CDR1 is SGHRS and CDR2 YFSETQ. The CDR3 runs 13 residues. With V trimmed by 4 bases and J by 6 bases, 6 bases remained unmatched. The CDR3: CASSTGGQGEQYF. The CDR3 DNA sequence: TGCGCCAGCAGCACAGGCGGACAGGGCGAGCAGTACTTC.

This chain joins TRBV5-1 and TRBJ2-7, with D tentatively TRBD1 (6 bases). With 6 bases removed from V and 5 bases from J, the gap between germline ends came to 15 bases. Germline-derived CDR1 and CDR2 are SGHRS and YFSETQ. The CDR3 is 13 amino acids. CDR3 in DNA: TGCGCCAGCATGGGACAAAGAATGAACGAGCAGTACTTC. Encoded protein: CASMGQRMNEQYF.

This rearrangement joins TRBV4-2 to TRBJ2-7, with D tentatively TRBD1 (6 bases). Deletions cut 2 bases from V and 2 bases from J, with 10 bases between. Germline V gene sequence: CDR1 LGHNA, CDR2 YNFKEQ. The CDR3 extends over 14 amino acids. CDR3 sequence (DNA): TGTGCCAGCAGCCAAATAGGGACAACCTACGAGCAGTACTTC. Protein product: CASSQIGTTYEQYF.

The chain employs TRBV6-1 and TRBJ2-7, with D perhaps matching TRBD1 (6 bases). The V gene lost 0 bases and the J gene lost 3 bases, with 21 bases spanning the gap. The CDR3 consists of 18 residues. Germline loops: CDR1 MNHNS, CDR2 SASEGT. The CDR3 DNA is TGTGCCAGCAGTGAAGCACTCACACAGGGTACCCGGCTCTACGAGCAGTACTTC. It translates to CASSEALTQGTRLYEQYF.

This sequence joins TRBV5-1 and TRBJ2-3, with 8 bases matching TRBD2. The V segment lost 4 bases and the J segment 0 bases; nucleotides outside the gene matches: 7. The CDR3 covers 16 residues. Germline V gene lookup returns CDR1 SGHRS and CDR2 YFSETQ. CDR3 nucleotides: TGCGCCAGCAGCAGAATAGCGGGGCTAAGCACAGATACGCAGTATTTT. Protein sequence: CASSRIAGLSTDTQYF. Drawing the rest from reference TRBV5-1 and TRBJ2-3, the complete variable domain is KAGVTQTPRYLIKTRGQQVTLSCSPISGHRSVSWYQQTPGQGLQFLFEYFSETQRNKGNFPGRFSGRQFSNSRSEMNVSTLELGDSALYLCASSRIAGLSTDTQYFGPGTRLTVL.

This clone was counted a single time. The chain uses TRBV6-5 and TRBJ1-2, with D tentatively TRBD1 (6 bases). Germline CDR1 and CDR2: MNHEY and SVGAGI. V gave up 0 bases and J gave up 7 bases, with 15 bases separating them. This CDR3 has 15 amino acids. CDR3 residues: CASSYSTTGSPGYTF. Here the CDR3 DNA reads TGTGCCAGCAGTTACTCGACTACAGGGTCGCCTGGCTACACCTTC.

The V and J genes are TRBV5-1 and TRBJ2-1; D gene ambiguous. CDR3 length: 13 residues. Per the germline V gene, CDR1 is SGHRS and CDR2 is YFSETQ. V gave up 0 bases and J gave up 5 bases, with 6 bases separating them. The CDR3 DNA follows: TGCGCCAGCAGCTTGGGCGCTAACAATGAGCAGTTCTTC. Translating gives CASSLGANNEQFF.

This chain uses TRBV5-8 with TRBJ2-7, with 10 bases that match TRBD1. The CDR3 extends over 15 amino acids. Losses at the gene ends were 5 bases for V and 1 base for J; bases not matched to a gene: 6. The germline V gene has CDR1 SGHTS and CDR2 YDEGEE. DNA for the CDR3: TGTGCCAGCAGGGAGCCGGGACAGGGGTCCTACGAGCAGTACTTC. Translating gives CASREPGQGSYEQYF.

Only a few counts were recorded for this clone. DNA of the CDR3: TGTGCCAGCAGCCAACGAACCGCTGGGACTAGCGTACCGCAGTATTTT. Protein product: CASSQRTAGTSVPQYF. The chain employs TRBV4-2 and TRBJ2-3, with 10 bases matching TRBD2. Germline assignment: CDR1 LGHNA and CDR2 YNFKEQ. The J segment lost 10 bases and the V segment lost 2 bases, leaving 12 bases of the junction unmatched. The length of the CDR3 is 16 residues.

With regard to this clone: Other DNA sequences in this sample translate to the same CDR3. The V gene is TRBV29-1, the J gene TRBJ2-5; D unresolved. The CDR3 loop spans 10 amino acids. The V end was cut by 4 bases, the J end by 3 bases, with 3 bases between. Germline lookup yields CDR1 SQVTM and CDR2 ANQGSEA. The CDR3 DNA is TGCAGCGTTGCGGAAGAGACCCAGTACTTC. Translation: CSVAEETQYF.

The chain employs TRBV9 and TRBJ1-1, with TRBD1 matching over 8 bases. CDR3 length: 14 amino acids. V lost 3 bases and J lost 5; bases outside the gene matches: 6. CDR1 and CDR2 from the germline V gene are SGDLS and YYNGEE. DNA of the CDR3: TGTGCCAGCAGCGCTGGACAGGGCGGGACTGAAGCTTTCTTT. The encoded protein is CASSAGQGGTEAFF. The whole variable domain, filled in from reference TRBV9 and TRBJ1-1, reads DSGVTQTPKHLITATGQRVTLRCSPRSGDLSVYWYQQSLDQGLQFLIQYYNGEERAKGNILERFSAQQFPDLHSELNLSSLELGDSALYFCASSAGQGGTEAFFGQGTRLTVV.

V is TRBV4-1 and J is TRBJ1-1; 7 bases match TRBD1. CDR1 MGHRA and CDR2 YSYEKL come from the germline V gene. V lost 2 bases and J lost 0; bases outside the gene matches: 6. This CDR3 spans 16 amino acids. The CDR3 DNA follows: TGCGCCAGCAGCCAAAGACAGGGCTACATGAACACTGAAGCTTTCTTT. As protein: CASSQRQGYMNTEAFF.

The DNA for the CDR3 is TGTGCCAGCACCCACAGGAATAGCAATCAGCCCCAGCATTTT. This translates into CASTHRNSNQPQHF. The chain carries TRBV6-1 and TRBJ1-5, with D maybe TRBD1 (5 bases). This CDR3 contains 14 residues. Germline lookup yields CDR1 MNHNS and CDR2 SASEGT. V was shortened by 7 bases and J by 0 bases, with 10 bases between the two germline ends.

The J gene is TRBJ2-4, the V gene TRBV4-1; 9 bases fit TRBD2. The CDR3 sequence is 16 residues long. The germline V gene has CDR1 MGHRA and CDR2 YSYEKL. The ends lost 6 bases at V and 3 bases at J; junction bases unmatched: 9. The CDR3 sequence: CASSLTSGGDKNIQYF. The CDR3 nucleotides are TGCGCCAGCAGTCTGACTAGCGGAGGCGACAAAAACATTCAGTACTTC.

The DNA of the CDR3 is TGTGCCAGCAGGGAACAGGGGGCTCGGCAGCCCCAGCATTTT. Translated: CASREQGARQPQHF. V and J are TRBV2 and TRBJ1-5; 9 bases map to TRBD1. The germline V gene has CDR1 SNHLY and CDR2 FYNNEI. J lost 7 bases, V lost 6 bases, and 7 bases had no gene match. This CDR3 has 14 residues.

The chain combines TRBV2 with TRBJ1-4, with D possibly TRBD1 on 5 matching bases. CDR1 and CDR2 from the germline V gene are SNHLY and FYNNEI. The length of the CDR3 is 15 residues. Deletions cut 7 bases from V and 5 bases from J, with 17 bases between. CDR3 amino acids: CASNRRQYLNEKLFF. DNA for the CDR3: TGTGCCAGCAACCGAAGACAGTACTTGAATGAAAAACTGTTTTTT.